This TCR beta chain was profiled in a study of T-cell reconstitution after alpha-beta-depleted transplantation in children. Findings of the study overall: The origin of alpha-beta T cells about two months after transplant was reportedly several hundred expanded graft clones. T cells produced anew were the main source of T-cell counts and diversity one year after transplant. For some patients, TCRbeta diversity was high at day 60 because of recipient T cells and thymic progenitors that survived.

CDR3 length equals 14 residues. V lost 5 bases to trimming and J lost 5 bases, with 13 bases between them. The germline CDR1 and CDR2 sequences are KGHDR and SFDVKD. The table lists this clonotype with a few counts. Its antigen is unknown. It was with unique molecular identifiers that the TCRbeta library was prepared. TCRdb re-called the PCR reads with MiXCR, one entry per CDR3 protein. The data show around 490,000 distinct CDR3 sequences, with about an eighth seen just once and 14% held by the top ten. The TCR sequence derives from a female patient aged 2-10 years who had a stem cell transplant for aplastic anemia, so the T cells may come from the graft donor. The sample consisted of PBMCs, mostly from graft donor cells, taken 180 days after TCRalphabeta/CD19-depleted stem cell transplant. The J gene is TRBJ2-3, the V gene TRBV24-1; D is perhaps TRBD2 (6 bases). The CDR3 sequence is CATSARRAGDTQYF. In DNA form, the CDR3 reads TGTGCCACCAGTGCGCGGAGGGCAGGAGATACGCAGTATTTT.